This entry features one T cell receptor beta chain sequence. Its specificity is unknown. This sample stems from a study of CD4 T cell repertoires in COVID-19. Points from the study as a whole: Sharing of several most expanded SARS-CoV-2-reactive clonotypes across memory subsets suggested intraclonal diversification.

Data came from immunoSEQ multiplex PCR; TCRdb stores just in-frame clones and leaves some out. Of fewer than 10,000 clones listed, less than 90% are singletons. Sequencing was done directly on freshly isolated, uncultured memory T cells. Per the germline V gene, CDR1 is LNHDA and CDR2 is SQIVND (reference sequence). The trim removed 3 bases at V and 5 bases at J, leaving 7 bases unmatched. The CDR3 covers 16 residues. Sequences were derived from effector memory CD4+ T cells from blood, sampled before the COVID-19 pandemic. The genes are TRBV19 and TRBJ2-2, with TRBD2 matching over 9 bases. The receptor was derived from a human donor who had COVID-19. The DNA of the CDR3 is TGTGCCAGTAGTATCTTTGCGGGGGGGATGACCGGGGAGCTGTTTTTT. It is translated as CASSIFAGGMTGELFF.